One sample yielded the 24 T cell receptor beta chains listed below, sequenced in a study of T cell responses to AZD1222 COVID-19 vaccine. Produced via immunoSEQ multiplex PCR; TCRdb's table is partial and in-frame only. The sample gives 25,000 to 40,000 clones, approximately 87% of which show up once; around 15% is in the top ten. Sequences were derived from peripheral blood, sampled 28 days after the second AZD1222 dose. The receptor source for this set is an adult who received the AZD1222 COVID-19 vaccine.

The chain has TRBV20-1 and TRBJ1-2; TRBD1 might be the D (6 bases). The CDR3 runs to 11 residues. V was trimmed by 7 bases and J by 3 bases, leaving 9 bases between them. The germline V gene encodes CDR1 DFQATT and CDR2 SNEGSKA (reference sequence). In DNA, the CDR3 is TGCAGTGGAAGGGGGGACTATGGCTACACCTTC. It specifies CSGRGDYGYTF.

The CDR3 region has the DNA TGTGCCAGCAGTGAAGCTGGGAGTACTGAGCAGTTCTTC. It translates to CASSEAGSTEQFF. The chain combines TRBV2 with TRBJ2-1; D is perhaps TRBD2 (5 bases). Germline values: CDR1 SNHLY, CDR2 FYNNEI. Trimming removed 0 bases at V and 9 bases at J, with 9 bases between. The CDR3 loop spans 13 amino acids.

This clone has only one observation. CDR3 sequence: CASSLTGTDLYYTF. In nucleotides, the CDR3 is TGTGCCAGCTCCCTTACCGGGACGGATCTGTACTACACCTTC. The chain recombines TRBV18 with TRBJ1-2; TRBD1 might be the D (5 bases). CDR1 and CDR2 from the germline V gene are KGHSH and LQKENI. CDR3 size: 14 residues. V was trimmed by 6 bases and J by 10 bases, leaving 21 bases between them.

The chain employs TRBV12-3 or TRBV12-4 and TRBJ2-1, with D perhaps matching TRBD1 or TRBD2 (5 bases each). The CDR3 spans 13 residues. V was clipped by 6 bases and J by 16 bases, with 22 bases between them. This CDR3 is CASRPSNGAVCFF. In DNA, the CDR3 is TGTGCCAGCAGGCCTTCAAACGGGGCAGTGTGTTTCTTC.

This clone has just one count. This chain connects TRBV10-3 to TRBJ1-1, with TRBD1 matching 8 bases. The CDR3 is made up of 16 amino acids. Germline CDR1 ENHRY, CDR2 SYGVKD. J was trimmed by 1 base and V by 4 bases; bases with no gene match: 8. The CDR3 nucleotides are TGTGCCATCAGTGGCCGAGACAGGGGAGAGAACACTGAAGCTTTCTTT. This codes for CAISGRDRGENTEAFF.

The chain links TRBV27 to TRBJ1-6; D call uncertain. CDR1 and CDR2 from the germline V gene are MNHEY and SMNVEV (reference sequence). The CDR3 contains 14 residues. Between the trimmed V and J ends, which lost 4 bases and 4 bases, there was a span of 8 bases. CDR3 in amino acids: CASSYGEYNSPLHF. For the CDR3, the DNA is TGTGCCAGCAGTTATGGGGAATATAATTCACCCCTCCACTTT.

The rearrangement uses TRBV7-9 and TRBJ1-1; no reliable D call. Germline V gene lookup returns CDR1 SEHNR and CDR2 FQNEAQ (reference sequence). This CDR3 contains 16 residues. The V end lost 5 bases, the J end lost 0 bases, and 16 bases lay between the germline ends. For the CDR3, the DNA is TGTGCCAGCAGCCCGAGCCGGGGTCGAATGAACACTGAAGCTTTCTTT. Translation gives CASSPSRGRMNTEAFF.

The chain carries TRBV7-9 and TRBJ1-6, with unresolved D. Looked up from germline, CDR1 is SEHNR and CDR2 is FQNEAQ (reference sequence). With 3 bases removed from V and 10 bases from J, the gap between germline ends came to 7 bases. The length of the CDR3 is 12 residues. In nucleotides, the CDR3 is TGTGCCAGCAGCTTGGACCCGTCACCCCTCCACTTT. Translated: CASSLDPSPLHF.

J is TRBJ2-5 and V is TRBV18, with 7 bases that match TRBD2. Per germline, CDR1 KGHSH and CDR2 LQKENI. The CDR3 extends over 17 amino acids. V was clipped by 5 bases and J by 3 bases; unmatched bases: 15. CDR3 loop: CASSRALGSGSEETQYF. The CDR3 DNA reads as TGTGCCAGCTCAAGAGCTCTTGGTAGCGGGTCTGAAGAGACCCAGTACTTC.

The CDR3 DNA sequence: TGTGCCAGCAGCCCACGGACAGGGACGAACACTGAAGCTTTCTTT. As protein: CASSPRTGTNTEAFF. The gene calls are TRBV7-3 and TRBJ1-1, with 8 bases lining up with TRBD1. CDR1 and CDR2 from the germline V gene are SGHTA and FQGTGA. Unmatched junction bases numbered 6, after V lost 5 bases and J lost 1 base. The CDR3 runs to 15 residues.

The genes are TRBV5-5 and TRBJ2-5; 12 nucleotides match TRBD1. V lost 2 bases, J lost 5 bases, and 7 bases stayed unmatched. Germline V CDR1 and CDR2: SGHKS, YYEKEE (reference sequence). This CDR3 spans 16 amino acids. CDR3 amino acids: CASSFGDRGRVETQYF. CDR3 sequence (DNA): TGTGCCAGCAGCTTCGGGGACAGGGGGCGCGTGGAGACCCAGTACTTC.

This rearrangement joins TRBV6-5 to TRBJ2-7; 9 nucleotides agree with TRBD1. Germline V gene data show CDR1 as MNHEY and CDR2 as SVGAGI. This CDR3 is 14 amino acids long. Trimming took 7 bases from V and 3 from J; bases not matched to a gene: 7. The CDR3 loop reads CASTRTGDGYEQYF. The DNA of the CDR3 is TGTGCCAGCACCCGGACAGGGGACGGCTACGAGCAGTACTTC.

The gene calls are TRBV4-3 and TRBJ2-3; D is tentatively TRBD1 or TRBD2 (7 bases each). Deletions cut 4 bases from V and 1 base from J, with 15 bases between. This CDR3 has 16 amino acids. CDR1 LGHNA and CDR2 YSLEER come from the germline V gene. The DNA for the CDR3 is TGCGCCAGCAGCCTCTCCCAGGGGGGGGGCACAGATACGCAGTATTTT. This sequence encodes CASSLSQGGGTDTQYF.

This clone appeared once. This chain connects TRBV27 to TRBJ1-2, with TRBD1 matching over 9 bases. The germline gives CDR1 MNHEY, CDR2 SMNVEV (reference sequence). CDR3 length equals 13 residues. The J segment lost 8 bases and the V segment lost 8 bases, leaving 9 bases of the junction unmatched. CDR3 sequence: CASRPGTGLGYTF. Here the CDR3 DNA reads TGTGCCAGCCGTCCCGGGACAGGGCTAGGCTACACCTTC.

The chain employs TRBV5-1 and TRBJ1-1; 7 nucleotides align to TRBD1. Germline V gene lookup returns CDR1 SGHRS and CDR2 YFSETQ. The CDR3 is 14 amino acids. Unmatched junction bases numbered 7, after V lost 1 base and J lost 7 bases. CDR3 nucleotides: TGCGCCAGCAGCTTGCAGCCGGGACAGCTTGAAGCTTTCTTT. This codes for CASSLQPGQLEAFF.

The chain links TRBV24-1 to TRBJ1-1, with D tentatively TRBD1 (5 bases). Germline V gene lookup returns CDR1 KGHDR and CDR2 SFDVKD. Trimming took off 3 bases at V and 6 bases at J, with 13 bases between the two ends. This CDR3 spans 14 amino acids. The CDR3 protein is CATSDGGVVPEAFF. CDR3 DNA sequence: TGTGCCACCAGTGATGGAGGGGTAGTCCCTGAAGCTTTCTTT.

This chain joins TRBV9 and TRBJ2-7, with D perhaps matching TRBD1 (5 bases). In germline, CDR1 is SGDLS, CDR2 YYNGEE. The V gene lost 3 bases and the J gene lost 0 bases, with 10 bases spanning the gap. CDR3 length: 14 amino acids. CDR3 sequence (DNA): TGTGCCAGCAGCGCACAGGATACCTCCTACGAGCAGTACTTC. Its protein product is CASSAQDTSYEQYF.

The chain employs TRBV18 and TRBJ2-5; D possibly corresponds to TRBD1 (5 bases). Germline V gene data show CDR1 as KGHSH and CDR2 as LQKENI. V lost 3 bases and J 2 bases, leaving 7 bases between the germline ends. The CDR3 extends over 13 amino acids. This CDR3 is CASSPGHQETQYF. The DNA of the CDR3 is TGTGCCAGCTCACCTGGACATCAAGAGACCCAGTACTTC. Complete variable domain (other parts from reference TRBV18 and TRBJ2-5): NAGVMQNPRHLVRRRGQEARLRCSPMKGHSHVYWYRQLPEEGLKFMVYLQKENIIDESGMPKERFSAEFPKEGPSILRIQQVVRGDSAAYFCASSPGHQETQYFGPGTRLLVL.

V gene TRBV5-8 combines with J gene TRBJ1-3; D is unresolved. CDR3 size: 16 residues. Looked up from germline, CDR1 is SGHTS and CDR2 is YDEGEE. V was cut by 1 base and J by 3 bases, with 14 bases left in between. The CDR3 DNA is TGTGCCAGCAGCTTGTCGTTCATAGGCGATGGAAACACCATATATTTT. It encodes CASSLSFIGDGNTIYF.

This clone came up once. The rearrangement uses TRBV10-3 and TRBJ1-2, with 10 bases identical to TRBD1. The germline V gene encodes CDR1 ENHRY and CDR2 SYGVKD. V was clipped by 10 bases and J by 8 bases; unmatched bases: 16. CDR3 size: 15 residues. The CDR3 reads CATGTGASPVDGYTF. CDR3 sequence (DNA): TGTGCCACCGGGACAGGGGCCTCCCCGGTTGACGGCTACACCTTC.

V is TRBV6-4 and J is TRBJ2-3; D is undetermined. CDR1 is MRHNA and CDR2 is SNTAGT in the germline V gene. This CDR3 contains 16 residues. The V gene lost 0 bases and the J gene lost 0 bases, with 10 bases spanning the gap. This chain's CDR3 is CASSDSLGMSTDTQYF. The CDR3 nucleotides read TGTGCCAGCAGTGACTCACTGGGGATGAGCACAGATACGCAGTATTTT.

This clone was seen once. The gene calls are TRBV6-2 or TRBV6-3 and TRBJ2-5; D remains unclear. Germline V gives CDR1 MNHEY, CDR2 SVGEGT. Trimming left V 2 bases short and J 10 bases short, with 14 bases between. This CDR3 contains 13 residues. The CDR3 reads CASSYHETPIQYF. The CDR3 DNA reads TGTGCCAGCAGTTACCATGAGACTCCCATCCAGTACTTC.

This chain connects TRBV7-9 to TRBJ1-5; D remains ambiguous. V was trimmed by 5 bases and J by 4 bases, leaving 9 bases between them. The germline CDR1 and CDR2 sequences are SEHNR and FQNEAQ (reference sequence). This CDR3 has 13 amino acids. The CDR3 region has the DNA TGTGCCAGCAGCCCCAGGTCGAATCAGCCCCAGCATTTT. Its translation is CASSPRSNQPQHF.

The V call is TRBV5-1, the J call TRBJ1-1; perhaps TRBD1 as D (5 bases). The CDR3 spans 12 residues. Germline assignment: CDR1 SGHRS and CDR2 YFSETQ. Between the trimmed V and J ends, which lost 0 bases and 8 bases, there was a span of 8 bases. CDR3 DNA sequence: TGCGCCAGCAGCTTGGGGGACGGAGAAGCTTTCTTT. Residues: CASSLGDGEAFF.